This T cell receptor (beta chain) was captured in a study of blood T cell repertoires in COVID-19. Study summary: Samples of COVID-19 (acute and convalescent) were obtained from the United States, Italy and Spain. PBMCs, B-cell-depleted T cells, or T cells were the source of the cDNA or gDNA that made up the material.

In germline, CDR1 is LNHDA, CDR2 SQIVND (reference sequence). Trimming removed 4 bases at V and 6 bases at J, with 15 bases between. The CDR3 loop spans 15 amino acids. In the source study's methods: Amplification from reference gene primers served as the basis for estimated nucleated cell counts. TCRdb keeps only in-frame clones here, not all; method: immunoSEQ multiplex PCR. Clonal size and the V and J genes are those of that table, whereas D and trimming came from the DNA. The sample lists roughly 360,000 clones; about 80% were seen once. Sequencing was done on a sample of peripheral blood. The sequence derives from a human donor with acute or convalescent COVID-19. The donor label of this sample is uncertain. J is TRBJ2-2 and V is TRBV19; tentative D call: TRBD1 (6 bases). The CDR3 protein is CASSNNRVLSGELFF. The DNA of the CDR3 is TGTGCCAGTAGTAACAACAGGGTTCTTTCCGGGGAGCTGTTTTTT.